Given below is one T cell receptor (beta chain) in context. This clone was seen a single time. The clone's antigen remains unknown. No quality values exist for individual bases; no much larger clone is one base distant. This specimen's time point label, per the study, means: cycle 4 day 1 (C4D1), after around six weeks of nivolumab. All trial patients had relapsed after autologous stem cell transplantation, with cohorts A, B and C differing in prior brentuximab vedotin exposure. Using a Miltenyi CD4+ T cell isolation kit, CD4+ T cells were purified from thawed PBMCs through magnetic negative selection. A total of more than 55 patients with relapsed/refractory classical Hodgkin lymphoma made up the trial cohort, and each patient's best overall response was complete response, partial response or progressive disease. Single-agent nivolumab was administered to trial patients in the multi-cohort phase II CheckMate 205 trial. Best overall response was determined by an independent review committee according to the 2007 International Working Group response criteria. PBMCs from the trial were collected at three points: immediately before nivolumab initiation (C1D1), and during therapy at cycle 2 day 1 and cycle 4 day 1. Peripheral blood was collected in 8 mL Vacutainer Cell Preparation Tubes, from which PBMCs were isolated by centrifugation and then cryopreserved. Purified CD4+ and CD8+ fractions were generated only in cases for which an additional PBMC sample was available. Magnetically labelled cells were removed on LS columns in a quadroMACS separator, and the flow-through was retained as the purified fraction.

Genomic DNA was extracted with the Qiagen DNeasy kit from unsorted PBMCs and from negatively selected CD4+ and CD8+ fractions. TCR beta CDR3 regions were subjected to amplification by immunoSEQ multiplex PCR with primers that anneal to V and J segments. A synthetic immune receptor repertoire was used to minimize amplification bias, and remaining bias was computationally removed after sequencing. Turning to the authors' computational methods: Repertoire diversity was quantified as the Shannon entropy index using custom Python scripts. Unsorted, CD4+ and CD8+ repertoires were analyzed separately, except for combined analyses in which CD4+ and CD8+ sequences were merged in silico. A clone counted as expanded when the clone's frequency after treatment rose at least 2-fold relative to C1D1, and clones undetected at baseline were given a pseudocount of 0.5. Clones with 0 or 1 copy at C1D1 were classified as singleton clones, and clones with 2 or more copies were classified as non-singleton clones. By matching protein sequences in sorted samples from the same patient, clones expanded in unsorted samples were annotated as CD4+, CD8+ or unknown. Wilcoxon tests were applied to paired samples to test diversity changes from C1D1 to C4D1. TCRdb holds this immuneACCESS table with in-frame rearrangements only. Some clones are missing; in checked studies, unresolved V genes explain under half, and the rest has no known cause. The V and J calls and clone size come from that table; D and trimming were worked out from the DNA. The sample table lists about 30,000 clones, approximately 80% of them with a count of one. Of the sample, approximately 0.65% falls within the top ten clones.

This entry belongs to a study of PD-1 blockade in classical Hodgkin lymphoma (dated by TCRdb to the early 2020s). Describing the broader study: Nivolumab dosing was 3 mg/kg intravenously every 2 weeks, continuing until either disease progression or unacceptable toxicity. The study used TCR beta sequencing and CyTOF to define a peripheral blood immune signature of response to PD-1 blockade in classical Hodgkin lymphoma.

From the germline V gene, CDR1 is SGHVS and CDR2 is FQNEAQ. The CDR3 holds 16 amino acids from the cysteine to the phenylalanine. The entry retains the CDR3 DNA only, 48 bases that are in frame from base 1. V is clipped by 1 base and J by 7 bases, and the sequence between their germline boundaries is 17 bases long. Here is what the overall study found, with its caveats: Lower diversity was observed in patients in whom nivolumab was started less than 1 year after ASCT, and these patients were excluded from later analyses so that confounding by immune reconstitution would be avoided. Trial patients achieving complete response had baseline diversity similar to newly diagnosed patients, whereas partial responders and progressors had significantly lower diversity. Baseline TCR diversity was reported as lower in newly diagnosed patients than in healthy donors, and lower still in relapsed/refractory patients. By C4D1, a significant rise was seen in CD4+ TCR diversity but not in CD8+ TCR diversity (p=0.0027 vs p=0.16), and the rise was most apparent among complete responders (p=0.02). Only a single clinical trial cohort was studied, and what caused the repertoire differences, possibly disease activity or prior therapy, remained undefined.

The material sequenced was CD4+ T cells from blood, taken before the fourth cycle of nivolumab. The rearranged segments are TRBV7-8 and TRBJ1-5, and possibly TRBD1, on 6 matching bases. This clonotype was sampled from a human donor with classical Hodgkin lymphoma. The encoded CDR3 is CASSLVATGTGQPQHF. The nucleotide sequence is TGTGCCAGCAGCTTAGTTGCCACAGGGACCGGGCAGCCCCAGCATTTT.